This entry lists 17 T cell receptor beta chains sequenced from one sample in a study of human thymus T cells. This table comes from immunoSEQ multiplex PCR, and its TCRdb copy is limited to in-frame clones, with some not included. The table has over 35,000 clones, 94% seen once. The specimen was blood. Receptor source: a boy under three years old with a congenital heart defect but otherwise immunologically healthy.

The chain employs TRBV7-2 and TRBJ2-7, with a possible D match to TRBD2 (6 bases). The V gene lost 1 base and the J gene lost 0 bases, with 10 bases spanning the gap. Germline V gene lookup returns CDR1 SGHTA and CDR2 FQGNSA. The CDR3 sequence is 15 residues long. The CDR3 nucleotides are TGTGCCAGCAGCTTAGGGGGGGTCCGCTCCTACGAGCAGTACTTC. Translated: CASSLGGVRSYEQYF.

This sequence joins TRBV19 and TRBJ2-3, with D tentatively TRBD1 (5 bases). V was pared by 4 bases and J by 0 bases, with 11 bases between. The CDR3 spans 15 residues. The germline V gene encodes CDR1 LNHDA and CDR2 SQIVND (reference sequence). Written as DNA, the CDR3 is TGTGCCAGTAGTAAGGGGATAACCAGCACAGATACGCAGTATTTT. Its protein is CASSKGITSTDTQYF.

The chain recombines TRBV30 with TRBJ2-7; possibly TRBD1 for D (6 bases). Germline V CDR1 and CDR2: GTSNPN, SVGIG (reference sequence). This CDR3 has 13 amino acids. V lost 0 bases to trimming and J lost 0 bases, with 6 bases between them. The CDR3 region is CAWSVQGSYEQYF. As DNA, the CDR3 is TGTGCCTGGAGTGTACAGGGCTCCTACGAGCAGTACTTC.

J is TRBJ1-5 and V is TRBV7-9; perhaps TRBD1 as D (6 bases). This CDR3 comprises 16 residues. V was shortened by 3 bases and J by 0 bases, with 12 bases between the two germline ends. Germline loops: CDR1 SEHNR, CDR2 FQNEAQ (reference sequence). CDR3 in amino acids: CASSFGGARSNQPQHF. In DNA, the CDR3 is TGTGCCAGCAGCTTTGGGGGGGCGCGTAGCAATCAGCCCCAGCATTTT. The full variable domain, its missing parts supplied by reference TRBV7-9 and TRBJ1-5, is DTGVSQNPRHKITKRGQNVTFRCDPISEHNRLYWYRQTLGQGPEFLTYFQNEAQLEKSRLLSDRFSAERPKGSFSTLEIQRTEQGDSAMYLCASSFGGARSNQPQHFGDGTRLSIL.

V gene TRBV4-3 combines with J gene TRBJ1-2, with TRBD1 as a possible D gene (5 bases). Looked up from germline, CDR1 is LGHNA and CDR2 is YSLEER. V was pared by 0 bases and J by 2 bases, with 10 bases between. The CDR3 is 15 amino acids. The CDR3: CASSQDRVFNYGYTF. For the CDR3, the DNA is TGCGCCAGCAGCCAAGACAGGGTTTTCAACTATGGCTACACCTTC.

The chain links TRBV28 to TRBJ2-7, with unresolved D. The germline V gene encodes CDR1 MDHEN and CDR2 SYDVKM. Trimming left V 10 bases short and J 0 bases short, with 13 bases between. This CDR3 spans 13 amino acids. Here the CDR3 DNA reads TGTGCCACCGCCGGCGGTCCCTCCTACGAGCAGTACTTC. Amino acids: CATAGGPSYEQYF.

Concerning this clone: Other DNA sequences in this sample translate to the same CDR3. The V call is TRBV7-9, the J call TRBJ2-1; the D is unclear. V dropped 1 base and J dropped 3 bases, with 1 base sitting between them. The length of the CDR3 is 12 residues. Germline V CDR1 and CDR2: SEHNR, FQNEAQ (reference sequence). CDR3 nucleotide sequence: TGTGCCAGCAGCTTAGGCTACAATGAGCAGTTCTTC. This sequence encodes CASSLGYNEQFF. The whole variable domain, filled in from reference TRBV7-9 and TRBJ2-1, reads DTGVSQNPRHKITKRGQNVTFRCDPISEHNRLYWYRQTLGQGPEFLTYFQNEAQLEKSRLLSDRFSAERPKGSFSTLEIQRTEQGDSAMYLCASSLGYNEQFFGPGTRLTVL.

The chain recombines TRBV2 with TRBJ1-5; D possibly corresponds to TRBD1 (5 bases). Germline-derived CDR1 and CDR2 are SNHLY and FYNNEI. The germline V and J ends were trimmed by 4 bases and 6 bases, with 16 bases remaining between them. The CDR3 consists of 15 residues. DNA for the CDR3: TGTGCCAGCAGTGTAAGGCAGGGTGAGGGTCAGCCCCAGCATTTT. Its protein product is CASSVRQGEGQPQHF.

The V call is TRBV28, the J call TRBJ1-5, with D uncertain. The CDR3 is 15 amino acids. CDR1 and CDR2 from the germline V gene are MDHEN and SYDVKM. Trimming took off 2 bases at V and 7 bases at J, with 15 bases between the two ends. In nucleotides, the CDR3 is TGTGCCAGCAGTTTAAGAAACCGGGGATGGCAGCCCCAGCATTTT. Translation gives CASSLRNRGWQPQHF.

The CDR3 loop is CASSQGSSSFDTGELFF. The CDR3 DNA reads as TGTGCCAGCAGCCAAGGATCCAGCAGCTTCGACACCGGGGAGCTGTTTTTT. The chain combines TRBV14 with TRBJ2-2; D gene uncertain. Germline V gene data show CDR1 as SGHDN and CDR2 as FVKESK. The CDR3 loop spans 17 amino acids. With 1 base removed from V and 3 bases from J, the gap between germline ends came to 15 bases.

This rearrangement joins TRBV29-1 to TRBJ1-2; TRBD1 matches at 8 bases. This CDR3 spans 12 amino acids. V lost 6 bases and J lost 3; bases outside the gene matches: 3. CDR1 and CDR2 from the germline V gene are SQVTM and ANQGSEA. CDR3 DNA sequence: TGCAGCGTATCAGGGGGCGACTATGGCTACACCTTC. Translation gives CSVSGGDYGYTF.

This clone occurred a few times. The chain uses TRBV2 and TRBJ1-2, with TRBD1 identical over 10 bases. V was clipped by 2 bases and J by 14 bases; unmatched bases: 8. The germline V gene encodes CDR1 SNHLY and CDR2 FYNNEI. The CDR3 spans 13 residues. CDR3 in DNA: TGTGCCAGCAGTGAAAGGGGACAGGGGTCAGGAACCTTC. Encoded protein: CASSERGQGSGTF.

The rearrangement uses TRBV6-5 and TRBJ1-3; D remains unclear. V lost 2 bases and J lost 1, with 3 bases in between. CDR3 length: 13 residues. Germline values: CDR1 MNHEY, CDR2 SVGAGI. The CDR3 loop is CASSYRSGNTIYF. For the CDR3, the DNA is TGTGCCAGCAGTTACAGGTCTGGAAACACCATATATTTT.

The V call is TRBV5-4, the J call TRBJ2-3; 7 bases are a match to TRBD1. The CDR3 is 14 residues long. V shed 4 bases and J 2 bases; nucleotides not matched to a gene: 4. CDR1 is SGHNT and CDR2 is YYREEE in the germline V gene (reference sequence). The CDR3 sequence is CASSRGQVTDTQYF. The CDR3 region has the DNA TGTGCCAGCAGCCGCGGACAGGTCACAGATACGCAGTATTTT.

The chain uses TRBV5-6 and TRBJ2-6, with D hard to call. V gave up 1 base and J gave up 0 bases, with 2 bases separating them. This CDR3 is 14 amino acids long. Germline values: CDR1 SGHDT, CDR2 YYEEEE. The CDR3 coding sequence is TGTGCCAGCAGCTTGAGCTCTGGGGCCAACGTCCTGACTTTC. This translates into CASSLSSGANVLTF.

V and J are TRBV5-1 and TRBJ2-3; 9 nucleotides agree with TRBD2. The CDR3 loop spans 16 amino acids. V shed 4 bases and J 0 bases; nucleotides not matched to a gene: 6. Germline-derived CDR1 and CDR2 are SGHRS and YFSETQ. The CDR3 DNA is TGCGCCAGCAGCGCCGGGACTAGCTCTAGCACAGATACGCAGTATTTT. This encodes CASSAGTSSSTDTQYF.

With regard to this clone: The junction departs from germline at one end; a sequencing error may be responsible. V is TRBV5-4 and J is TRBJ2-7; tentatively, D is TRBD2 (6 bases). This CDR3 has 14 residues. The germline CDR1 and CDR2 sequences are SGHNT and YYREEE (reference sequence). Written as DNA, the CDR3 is TGTGCCAGCAGCTTGGCCCGGGGGTCCTCCGAGCAGTACTTC. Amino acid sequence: CASSLARGSSEQYF. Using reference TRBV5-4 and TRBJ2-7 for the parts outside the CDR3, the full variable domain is ETGVTQSPTHLIKTRGQQVTLRCSSQSGHNTVSWYQQALGQGPQFIFQYYREEENGRGNFPPRFSGLQFPNYSSELNVNALELDDSALYLCASSLARGSSEQYFGPGTRLTVT.